The present entry profiles one T cell receptor (beta chain) with its context. Its antigen remains unidentified. No much larger clonotype is one base removed from it; base qualities were not supplied. Reading the germline V gene gives CDR1 SGHVS and CDR2 FQNEAQ. Here V drops 0 bases and J drops 2 bases, and the junction holds 7 bases not matched to any gene. The CDR3 runs 16 residues from the cysteine to the phenylalanine. Solely the CDR3 DNA is kept, with 48 bases framed from the first base. Donors were a few dozen systemically healthy Caucasian individuals from Russia aged roughly 6 to 90 years. Around 9.9 milliliters of peripheral blood were collected from each donor into EDTA-treated Vacutainer tubes. Ficoll-Paque density-gradient centrifugation was used to isolate PBMCs, with at least 6.5 million per sample. Trizol reagent was used to extract total RNA from the PBMCs, yielding at least 6 micrograms per sample. For every donor, an aliquot of PBMCs went through flow cytometry to measure the percentages of naive CD45RAhigh/CD27high T cells.

These data come from a study of blood T cells in healthy people across ages (dated by TCRdb to 2015 to 2017). Looking at the study overall: In model experiments, template switching captured roughly one uniquely barcoded TCR beta cDNA molecule for every two T cells. To track age-related changes in TCR beta repertoire diversity, the study relied on deep sequencing normalized with unique cDNA molecular identifiers. The donors were divided into four age groups: young (average roughly 15 years), middle-aged (about 40), aged (approximately 59) and long-lived (nearly 85). To avoid experimental bias, donors of different ages were randomly spread across the sequencing lanes. For two donors (one aged 18 to 29 and one aged 80 or older), the study analyzed two additional independent replicas of 1 million unique cDNA reads from the same blood draw. General findings and caveats noted by the study authors: Bulk unsorted PBMC profiling prevented conclusive comparison of naive and antigen-experienced compartments. The percentage of naive T cells measured by flow cytometry correlated strongly with observed TCR beta diversity. Estimates of total diversity based on one million sequenced T cells were regarded as lower bounds and as underestimates. The long-lived group showed more naive CD4+ T cells, fewer expanded clones and increased TCR diversity than the aged group, suggesting age selection. Observed TCR beta diversity per million T cells fell roughly linearly with age, and a significant reduction was already apparent by age around 44. Because the CMV infection status of the donors was unknown, age-related changes in expanded clonotypes may potentially have been confounded.

Libraries were built with 5' RACE. Reads for this sample came from an Illumina HiSeq 2500. A second PCR of roughly 6 to 12 cycles was performed with a sample-barcoded 5' primer and a J-beta primer mix. A unique molecular identifier was introduced onto each TCR beta cDNA molecule by a template-switch 5' adaptor carrying 12 random nucleotides. Each sample yielded at least 3 million CDR3-containing paired-end reads. First-strand cDNA synthesis was performed from all RNA using the Mint cDNA synthesis kit, with priming by a TRBC-specific oligonucleotide. All cDNA was treated with uracil-DNA glycosylase and then went through a first 18-cycle PCR with the universal primers M1SS and BC2_uni_R. In the source study's methods: Normalization of each sample was performed by random selection of 1 million high-quality reads, each carrying a distinct molecular identifier. Reads with shared molecular identifiers were discarded instead of being binned into consensus sequences. CDR3 identification, clonotype clustering and error correction used MiTCR with a Q25 quality threshold and the strictest error-elimination algorithm. A nonparametric unseen species model with Euler transformation was used to estimate lower-bound total TCR beta diversity. Using fastp at Q25 and MiXCR, TCRdb reprocessed the public reads and kept productive beta chains. Every entry covers one CDR3 protein and lists the most common genes and DNA from its rows. The V and J calls were determined by TCRdb, not by the authors. Present in this sample are over 950,000 distinct CDR3 sequences, 51% of which were seen just once. 20% to 25% of the sample rests with the top ten.

The receptor was derived from an older woman in good health. Sequenced: blood. The V and J segments used are TRBV7-8 and TRBJ2-7; 7 of the junction bases match TRBD2. The DNA is as follows: TGTGCCAGCAGCTTAGCGTATGGGGGGGTCCCCTACGAGCAGTACTTC. This sequence encodes CASSLAYGGVPYEQYF.